Sequencing of this T cell receptor (beta chain) was carried out in a study of shared clonotypes between healthy human individuals. The CDR3 runs to 12 residues. Trimming took 4 bases from V and 7 from J, leaving 10 bases between them. Germline CDR1 reads MDHEN; CDR2 reads SYDVKM. Method: immunoSEQ multiplex PCR; TCRdb's copy keeps in-frame clones and lacks some. The sample holds some 500,000 clones, 95% to 97% seen once. The TCR originated in a young woman in good health. Sequenced input: naive CD4+ T cells sorted from blood. Subset noted: CD45RA+ positively selected. V gene TRBV28 combines with J gene TRBJ1-2; possibly TRBD1 for D (5 bases). The CDR3, as DNA: TGTGCCAGCAGTTCCCCTGGGGGTGGCTACACCTTC. It codes for CASSSPGGGYTF.